One sample yielded the 23 T cell receptor beta chains listed below, sequenced in a study of cytotoxic CD8 clonotypes in ibrutinib-treated CLL. The data were produced by immunoSEQ multiplex PCR, yet TCRdb's version contains in-frame clones alone and is incomplete. The sample lists about 310,000 clones, roughly 85% occurring once. Here the sequenced sample was PBMCs, taken before ibrutinib treatment. The source is a human donor with chronic lymphocytic leukemia.

The V call is TRBV28, the J call TRBJ2-7; 10 nucleotides align to TRBD1. The CDR3 is 15 residues long. Germline CDR1 MDHEN, CDR2 SYDVKM. Trimming removed 6 bases from V and 3 bases from J; junction bases left unmatched: 8. CDR3 DNA: TGTGCCAGCAGCGTCGACAGGGGGCTCATCTACGAGCAGTACTTC. This codes for CASSVDRGLIYEQYF. The full variable domain, rest sourced from reference TRBV28 and TRBJ2-7, is DVKVTQSSRYLVKRTGEKVFLECVQDMDHENMFWYRQDPGLGLRLIYFSYDVKMKEKGDIPEGYSVSREKKERFSLILESASTNQTSMYLCASSVDRGLIYEQYFGPGTRLTVT.

This rearrangement joins TRBV15 to TRBJ1-5, with 9 bases fitting TRBD1. Germline V gene lookup returns CDR1 LNHNV and CDR2 YYDKDF (reference sequence). V shed 3 bases, J shed 0 bases, and the junction held 9 bases outside the gene matches. The CDR3 consists of 18 residues. As DNA, the CDR3 is TGTGCCACCAGCAGCACCATATCACAGGGGGCTAGCAATCAGCCCCAGCATTTT. Translating it yields CATSSTISQGASNQPQHF.

J is TRBJ1-1 and V is TRBV28; D ambiguous. Between the trimmed V and J ends, which lost 8 bases and 1 base, there was a span of 8 bases. This CDR3 has 12 residues. CDR1 and CDR2 from the germline V gene are MDHEN and SYDVKM. The CDR3 sequence: CASPHRNTEAFF. The CDR3 coding sequence is TGTGCCAGCCCCCATAGGAACACTGAAGCTTTCTTT.

The J gene is TRBJ2-7, the V gene TRBV6-5, with 7 bases fitting TRBD2. This CDR3 comprises 13 residues. Losses at the gene ends were 5 bases for V and 2 bases for J; bases not matched to a gene: 3. CDR1 is MNHEY, CDR2 SVGAGI, per germline. This CDR3 is CASSQGGPYEQYF. DNA for the CDR3: TGTGCCAGCAGTCAGGGAGGGCCCTACGAGCAGTACTTC.

The chain is built from TRBV7-6 and TRBJ2-2, with 10 bases aligning to TRBD2. V lost 2 bases and J lost 1; bases outside the gene matches: 4. This CDR3 is built from 17 residues. Germline values: CDR1 SGHVS, CDR2 FNYEAQ. Written as DNA, the CDR3 is TGTGCCAGCAGCTTACGGAGGACTAGCGGGAACACCGGGGAGCTGTTTTTT. Translation: CASSLRRTSGNTGELFF.

This chain joins TRBV10-1 and TRBJ2-7; possibly TRBD2 for D (5 bases). Germline CDR1 WNHNN, CDR2 SYGVQD (reference sequence). V lost 6 bases, J lost 1 base, and 16 bases lay in between. The CDR3 length is 15 residues. The CDR3: CASSPVEGLSYEQYF. The DNA of the CDR3 is TGCGCCAGCAGCCCAGTCGAGGGTCTTTCCTACGAGCAGTACTTC.

The chain recombines TRBV7-6 with TRBJ2-1, with D perhaps TRBD2 (6 bases). From germline, CDR1 is SGHVS and CDR2 FNYEAQ. The CDR3 consists of 13 residues. Trimming removed 6 bases from V and 5 bases from J, with 11 bases in between. The CDR3 is CASRLDYNNEQFF. In DNA form, the CDR3 reads TGTGCCAGCAGACTGGACTACAACAATGAGCAGTTCTTC.

The rearrangement links TRBV29-1 to TRBJ2-7; D might be TRBD2 (6 bases). The CDR3 has 11 residues. The germline CDR1 and CDR2 sequences are SQVTM and ANQGSEA. Deletions cut 3 bases from V and 13 bases from J, with 16 bases between. The CDR3 is CSVDFTGVYYF. As DNA, the CDR3 is TGCAGCGTTGATTTTACGGGGGTTTACTACTTC.

The chain is built from TRBV4-2 and TRBJ1-4; 7 bases match TRBD1. This CDR3 is 14 amino acids long. From germline, CDR1 is LGHNA and CDR2 YNFKEQ. With V trimmed by 6 bases and J by 5 bases, 6 bases remained unmatched. CDR3 protein: CASSLQGTNEKLFF. CDR3 nucleotides: TGTGCCAGCAGTTTACAGGGGACGAATGAAAAACTGTTTTTT.

The chain combines TRBV4-2 with TRBJ1-5, with a tentative D call TRBD1 (5 bases). The CDR3 runs 17 residues. V gave up 1 base and J gave up 0 bases, with 13 bases separating them. Germline CDR1 LGHNA, CDR2 YNFKEQ. The CDR3 bases are TGTGCCAGCAGCCAAGTCGGGGTTACAGGTAGCAATCAGCCCCAGCATTTT. Protein sequence: CASSQVGVTGSNQPQHF.

This chain links TRBV5-4 with TRBJ2-3; 11 bases are shared with TRBD2. CDR3 length equals 15 residues. Unmatched junction bases numbered 7, after V lost 3 bases and J lost 7 bases. The germline V gene encodes CDR1 SGHNT and CDR2 YYREEE (reference sequence). The CDR3 coding sequence is TGTGCCAGCAGCTCCGGGACTAGCGGATCTTATACGCAGTATTTT. Residues: CASSSGTSGSYTQYF. Looking up the rest from reference TRBV5-4 and TRBJ2-3 gives the full variable domain: ETGVTQSPTHLIKTRGQQVTLRCSSQSGHNTVSWYQQALGQGPQFIFQYYREEENGRGNFPPRFSGLQFPNYSSELNVNALELDDSALYLCASSSGTSGSYTQYFGPGTRLTVL.

This rearrangement joins TRBV7-9 to TRBJ2-1; TRBD2 agrees at 11 bases. This CDR3 region has 15 residues. The germline V gene has CDR1 SEHNR and CDR2 FQNEAQ (reference sequence). The J segment lost 7 bases and the V segment lost 1 base, leaving 3 bases of the junction unmatched. In nucleotides, the CDR3 is TGTGCCAGCAGCTTAGAGGGACTAGCGGCTAATGAGCAGTTCTTC. Translated: CASSLEGLAANEQFF.

This chain connects TRBV19 to TRBJ2-1; TRBD2 aligns across 13 bases. CDR3 length: 18 amino acids. Looked up from germline, CDR1 is LNHDA and CDR2 is SQIVND (reference sequence). The V and J ends lost 1 base and 1 base, in that order; junction bases with no gene match: 4. The CDR3 spells CASSIGTSGRGSYNEQFF. Here the CDR3 DNA reads TGTGCCAGTAGTATAGGAACTAGCGGGAGGGGGTCCTACAATGAGCAGTTCTTC.

The chain joins TRBV27 to TRBJ1-2; 8 positions agree with TRBD1. Trimming at V came to 2 bases and at J to 6 bases, leaving 2 bases not matched to a gene. The CDR3 extends over 13 amino acids. Germline V CDR1 and CDR2: MNHEY, SMNVEV (reference sequence). Written as DNA, the CDR3 is TGTGCCAGCAGTTTACAGACAGGGGATGGCTACACCTTC. It encodes CASSLQTGDGYTF.

The gene calls are TRBV5-4 and TRBJ2-7; 15 nucleotides match TRBD2. Trimming removed 4 bases from V and 7 bases from J; junction bases left unmatched: 9. The length of the CDR3 is 16 residues. Per the germline V gene, CDR1 is SGHNT and CDR2 is YYREEE (reference sequence). The CDR3: CASSLGLAGGPLEQYF. The CDR3 region has the DNA TGTGCCAGCAGCCTCGGACTAGCGGGAGGGCCATTAGAGCAGTACTTC. The entire variable domain, with the rest obtained from reference TRBV5-4 and TRBJ2-7, is as follows: ETGVTQSPTHLIKTRGQQVTLRCSSQSGHNTVSWYQQALGQGPQFIFQYYREEENGRGNFPPRFSGLQFPNYSSELNVNALELDDSALYLCASSLGLAGGPLEQYFGPGTRLTVT.

This chain links TRBV11-2 with TRBJ2-5; D unclear. Germline V CDR1 and CDR2: SGHAT, FQNNGV. V was clipped by 1 base and J by 2 bases, with 5 bases between them. The CDR3 totals 13 residues. CDR3 in amino acids: CASSLVGQETQYF. CDR3 DNA sequence: TGTGCCAGCAGCTTAGTGGGGCAAGAGACCCAGTACTTC.

This clone was counted only a few times. The chain has TRBV9 and TRBJ2-2, with no clear D. Trimming pared 1 base from V and 7 bases from J, leaving 8 bases between. The CDR3 totals 13 residues. The germline gives CDR1 SGDLS, CDR2 YYNGEE. CDR3 loop: CASSVHWGGELFF. In DNA, the CDR3 is TGTGCCAGCAGCGTACATTGGGGCGGGGAGCTGTTTTTT.

This clone was seen only a few times. The same CDR3 also results from other DNA sequences found in this sample. The V call is TRBV19, the J call TRBJ2-7; the match to TRBD1 covers 9 bases. The junction had 1 base not matched to a gene; V was cut back by 4 bases and J by 3 bases. Germline lookup yields CDR1 LNHDA and CDR2 SQIVND (reference sequence). This CDR3 comprises 13 residues. The CDR3 DNA follows: TGTGCCAGTAGTAGGGACAGGGACTACGAGCAGTACTTC. Its protein product is CASSRDRDYEQYF.

The chain recombines TRBV29-1 with TRBJ2-3, with D hard to call. CDR3 size: 13 residues. Germline CDR1 reads SQVTM; CDR2 reads ANQGSEA. Trimming took off 2 bases at V and 0 bases at J, with 6 bases between the two ends. DNA for the CDR3: TGCAGCGTTGAAACAGCTAGCACAGATACGCAGTATTTT. Its protein product is CSVETASTDTQYF.

This rearrangement joins TRBV6-5 to TRBJ1-5; no definite D call. Trimming left V 5 bases short and J 6 bases short, with 11 bases between. The CDR3 sequence is 13 residues long. Per the germline V gene, CDR1 is MNHEY and CDR2 is SVGAGI. As DNA, the CDR3 is TGTGCCAGCAGTGAATTCTCCAGTCAGCCCCAGCATTTT. The encoded protein is CASSEFSSQPQHF.

The gene calls are TRBV15 and TRBJ2-2; 10 bases line up with TRBD2. The CDR3 length is 16 residues. With V trimmed by 1 base and J by 8 bases, 7 bases remained unmatched. CDR1 is LNHNV and CDR2 is YYDKDF in the germline V gene (reference sequence). CDR3: CATSRGGLAPRGELFF. DNA of the CDR3: TGTGCCACCAGCAGAGGGGGACTAGCGCCGAGAGGGGAGCTGTTTTTT.

Written as DNA, the CDR3 is TGTGCCACCAGCAGAAGACTAGCGGGGCAAGAGACCCAGTACTTC. Protein: CATSRRLAGQETQYF. The chain is built from TRBV15 and TRBJ2-5; 11 bases fit TRBD2. There are 15 residues in the CDR3. The ends lost 2 bases at V and 2 bases at J; junction bases unmatched: 1. Germline loops: CDR1 LNHNV, CDR2 YYDKDF (reference sequence).

The chain has TRBV5-1 and TRBJ1-2; 8 nucleotides agree with TRBD1. Germline CDR1 is SGHRS and CDR2 is YFSETQ. The CDR3 has 13 amino acids. Trimming removed 4 bases from V and 6 bases from J; junction bases left unmatched: 5. The DNA of the CDR3 is TGCGCCAGCAGCATGACAGGGGAGAATGGCTACACCTTC. Translating it yields CASSMTGENGYTF. Full variable domain (rest looked up from reference TRBV5-1 and TRBJ1-2): KAGVTQTPRYLIKTRGQQVTLSCSPISGHRSVSWYQQTPGQGLQFLFEYFSETQRNKGNFPGRFSGRQFSNSRSEMNVSTLELGDSALYLCASSMTGENGYTFGSGTRLTVV.